This TCR beta chain is from a study of blood T cell repertoires in COVID-19. Across the whole study: Both acute and convalescent COVID-19 samples were obtained from the United States, Italy and Spain. The cDNA or gDNA used as material had been derived from T cells, B-cell-depleted T cells, or PBMCs.

This clone occurred a few times. Trimming pared 7 bases from V and 7 bases from J, leaving 19 bases between. Germline lookup yields CDR1 LNHDA and CDR2 SQIVND (reference sequence). The CDR3 sequence is 15 residues long. In the original workflow: Nucleated cell number was recorded as an estimate derived from reference gene primer amplification. Libraries were prepared by immunoSEQ multiplex PCR; TCRdb keeps only in-frame clonotypes and omits some of them. V and J calls and clone size come straight from that table; D and trimming were deduced from the DNA. The sample lists 35,000 to 45,000 clones, 87% occurring once.

Sequenced sample: peripheral blood. The rearrangement links TRBV19 to TRBJ2-2, with D perhaps TRBD2 (6 bases). The receptor's source is a man aged 60 to 75 with acute or convalescent COVID-19. CDR3 bases: TGTGCCAGTACGGGCGGGATTAACCCTAACGGGGAGCTGTTTTTT. As protein: CASTGGINPNGELFF. The variable domain in full, completed from reference TRBV19 and TRBJ2-2, reads DGGITQSPKYLFRKEGQNVTLSCEQNLNHDAMYWYRQDPGQGLRLIYYSQIVNDFQKGDIAEGYSVSREKKESFPLTVTSAQKNPTAFYLCASTGGINPNGELFFGEGSRLTVL.